Listed below are T cell receptor beta chains from one sample, sequenced in a study of CXCR3-negative and CXCR3-positive naive CD8 T cells. Following a re-call of the 5' RACE reads, TCRdb has one entry per CDR3 protein and lacks DNA. The table lists approximately 39,000 distinct CDR3 sequences. What was sequenced was memory CD8+ T cells from blood. These receptors originate from a human donor in good health. Some clones in this sample may be carry-over from other donors' samples. The CDR3 runs from the conserved cysteine through the conserved F or W. Size tells how often a clone was seen (once, few, many) or the class of an expanded clone, and some rows leave it out.

J gene	CDR3 length	clone size	V gene	CDR3 protein
TRBJ1-1	12	NA	TRBV19	CASSIGGGEAFF
TRBJ2-1	14	NA	TRBV6-2/TRBV6-3	CASSYSIEEGEQFF
TRBJ2-2	18	medium-sized	TRBV28	CASSSSSGGAQHTGELFF
TRBJ2-1	18	NA	TRBV14	CASSQAVLLAGGLKTQFF
TRBJ1-6	15	NA	TRBV4-1	CASSQALSRGSPLHF
TRBJ2-3	15	NA	TRBV14	CASSPQRGYTDTQYF
TRBJ2-1	14	NA	TRBV5-1	CASAPGQGNNEQFF
TRBJ2-4	13	NA	TRBV29-1	CSVEVIGKNIQYF
TRBJ2-7	15	NA	TRBV15	CATSERGEAPYEQYF
TRBJ2-7	14	NA	TRBV20-1	CSARRRGRSYEQYF
TRBJ1-1	13	NA	TRBV11-2	CASSFKGGTEAFF
TRBJ2-2	12	NA	TRBV29-1	CSVVANTGELFF
TRBJ2-7	13	NA	TRBV27	CASSLSGGHEQYF
TRBJ2-1	19	NA	TRBV7-8	CASSLALGTSGGPYGEQFF
TRBJ2-7	15	NA	TRBV7-9	CASSLVYTFRYEQYF
TRBJ1-5	13	NA	TRBV7-3	CASSLGLYQPQHF
TRBJ1-3	16	NA	TRBV4-3	CASSQDGGAAGNTIYF
TRBJ2-1	17	NA	TRBV7-6	CASSLGGPGQGGHEQFF